This T cell receptor beta chain was retrieved from a study of breast tumors, draining lymph nodes, adjacent tissues. Overall study results and limits: Tumor and nontumor repertoires were significantly more similar in luminal-like than in basal-like breast cancer. Tumor TCR diversity was below lymph nodes but above nontumor tissue. The data were judged consistent with most tumor T cells coming from lymph node and expanding in tumor.

This clonotype was recorded at least ten times. Its antigen remains unknown. CDR1 is SGHTA and CDR2 is FQGNSA in the germline V gene. V was shortened by 1 base and J by 2 bases, with 9 bases between the two germline ends. This CDR3 is built from 15 residues. Breast cancer patients provided tissue from their axillary draining lymph nodes. Each CDR3 protein gets one entry after TCRdb re-called the multiplex PCR reads with MiXCR. The sample holds approximately 100,000 distinct CDR3 sequences, around 30% seen once. The clonotype comes from a female donor with breast cancer. Some clones in this sample may be carry-over from other donors' samples. The chain joins TRBV7-2 to TRBJ2-1; tentatively, D is TRBD2 (7 bases). Sequencing was performed on axillary lymph node tissue. The CDR3 here is CASSLDGGPYNEQFF. The CDR3 DNA is TGTGCCAGCAGCTTAGACGGGGGGCCCTACAATGAGCAGTTCTTC. Drawing the rest from reference TRBV7-2 and TRBJ2-1, the complete variable domain is GAGVSQSPSNKVTEKGKDVELRCDPISGHTALYWYRQSLGQGLEFLIYFQGNSAPDKSGLPSDRFSAERTGGSVSTLTIQRTQQEDSAVYLCASSLDGGPYNEQFFGPGTRLTVL.